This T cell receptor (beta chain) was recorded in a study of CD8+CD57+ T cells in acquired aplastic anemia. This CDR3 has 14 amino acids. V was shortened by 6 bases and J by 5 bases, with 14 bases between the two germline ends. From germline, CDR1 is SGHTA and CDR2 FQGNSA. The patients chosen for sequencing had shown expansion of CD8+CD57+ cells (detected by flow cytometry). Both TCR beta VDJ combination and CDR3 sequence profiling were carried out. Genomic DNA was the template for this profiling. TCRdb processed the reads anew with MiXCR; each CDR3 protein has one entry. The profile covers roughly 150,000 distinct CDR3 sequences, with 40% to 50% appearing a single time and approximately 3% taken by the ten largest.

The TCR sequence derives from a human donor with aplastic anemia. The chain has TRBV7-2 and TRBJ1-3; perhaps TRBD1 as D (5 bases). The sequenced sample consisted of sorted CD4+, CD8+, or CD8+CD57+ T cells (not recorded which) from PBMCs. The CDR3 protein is CASSPGTTRNTIYF. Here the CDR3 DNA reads TGTGCCAGCAGTCCCGGGACCACGAGAAACACCATATATTTT. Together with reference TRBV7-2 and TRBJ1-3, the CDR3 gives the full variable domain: GAGVSQSPSNKVTEKGKDVELRCDPISGHTALYWYRQSLGQGLEFLIYFQGNSAPDKSGLPSDRFSAERTGGSVSTLTIQRTQQEDSAVYLCASSPGTTRNTIYFGEGSWLTVV.